This T cell receptor (beta chain) derives from a study of early T cells in non-severe SARS-CoV-2 infection. About the research overall: Alpha and beta chains were unpaired, from unsorted whole-blood bulk RNA.

cDNA molecules, individually, were tagged with unique molecular identifiers. TCRdb analysed the 5' RACE reads with MiXCR anew, one entry per CDR3 protein. The table lists tens of thousands of distinct CDR3 sequences, roughly 10% of them singletons. Study-wide findings and caveats: VDJdb-based annotation leaned toward anti-spike CD8 responses and missed private and CD4 specificities.

Details on this clonotype: Its target is not known.

The TCR originated in an adult who was a healthcare worker with PCR-confirmed SARS-CoV-2 infection or an uninfected control (not recorded which). What was sequenced was whole blood.

In nucleotides, the CDR3 is TGTGCCAGCAGCGGAGTCTCCGGGAACAACAATGAGCAGTTCTTC. Residues: CASSGVSGNNNEQFF. V and J are TRBV13 and TRBJ2-1, with D tentatively TRBD2 (5 bases). This CDR3 is 15 amino acids long. CDR1 is PRHDT, CDR2 FYEKMQ, per germline (reference sequence). Trimming pared 5 bases from V and 5 bases from J, leaving 16 bases between.